The 29 T cell receptor beta chains reported below all come from one sample, sequenced in a study of blood T cell repertoires in COVID-19. Measured with immunoSEQ multiplex PCR; TCRdb has only the in-frame clones, and not every one. The sample has 410,000 or so clones; about 88% are singletons. The material sequenced was peripheral blood. The source of these receptors is a woman between 35 and 50 years old with COVID-19, enrolled during active disease.

The chain is built from TRBV7-2 and TRBJ2-7; D perhaps matches TRBD1 (5 bases). Deletions cut 1 base from V and 4 bases from J, with 14 bases between. CDR1 is SGHTA, CDR2 FQGNSA, per germline. This CDR3 is 15 amino acids long. CDR3 sequence: CASSLEGRATYEQYF. CDR3 sequence (DNA): TGTGCCAGCAGCTTAGAGGGCAGGGCTACGTACGAGCAGTACTTC.

The chain carries TRBV12-3 or TRBV12-4 and TRBJ1-1; a possible D gene is TRBD1 (5 bases). V was cut by 5 bases and J by 0 bases, with 7 bases left in between. The CDR3 totals 13 residues. The DNA for the CDR3 is TGTGCCAGCAGTACGACAGTGAACACTGAAGCTTTCTTT. It is translated as CASSTTVNTEAFF.

This rearrangement joins TRBV5-1 to TRBJ2-7; 7 nucleotides match TRBD1. Per the germline V gene, CDR1 is SGHRS and CDR2 is YFSETQ. V dropped 4 bases and J dropped 1; count of bases not matched to a gene: 11. CDR3 length: 16 residues. The CDR3 coding sequence is TGCGCCAGCAGCAAACTTGGGACAGACGCTTCCTACGAGCAGTACTTC. Protein sequence: CASSKLGTDASYEQYF.

This chain links TRBV28 with TRBJ2-1; D uncertain. Germline V gene sequence: CDR1 MDHEN, CDR2 SYDVKM. V shed 6 bases and J shed 8 bases, with 17 bases lying between them. There are 14 residues in the CDR3. CDR3: CASRVPGSYDEQFF. The CDR3 DNA reads as TGTGCCAGCAGGGTCCCCGGGTCCTATGATGAGCAGTTCTTC.

V is TRBV9 and J is TRBJ1-3; a possible D gene is TRBD1 (5 bases). Trimming left V 0 bases short and J 0 bases short, with 7 bases between. CDR1 is SGDLS and CDR2 is YYNGEE in the germline V gene. CDR3 length: 15 residues. The CDR3 loop reads CASSVGQLSGNTIYF. Here the CDR3 DNA reads TGTGCCAGCAGCGTAGGACAGCTCTCTGGAAACACCATATATTTT.

This chain joins TRBV28 and TRBJ2-3; D might be TRBD2 (7 bases). This CDR3 comprises 15 residues. Looked up from germline, CDR1 is MDHEN and CDR2 is SYDVKM. The V gene lost 5 bases and the J gene lost 5 bases, with 17 bases spanning the gap. The CDR3 spells CASSGRGRAVDTQYF. Here the CDR3 DNA reads TGTGCCAGCAGTGGGAGGGGGAGGGCCGTAGATACGCAGTATTTT.

The chain uses TRBV18 and TRBJ2-7; D remains unclear. There are 13 residues in the CDR3. The V end lost 2 bases, the J end lost 2 bases, and 7 bases lay between the germline ends. The germline V gene encodes CDR1 KGHSH and CDR2 LQKENI. The CDR3 coding sequence is TGTGCCAGCTCACCAGACCTAGCCTACGAGCAGTACTTC. Its protein is CASSPDLAYEQYF.

The V and J genes are TRBV27 and TRBJ2-7; TRBD1 agrees at 10 bases. The V gene end was trimmed by 4 bases and the J gene end by 3 bases; junction bases not matched to a gene: 21. Germline CDR1 is MNHEY and CDR2 is SMNVEV (reference sequence). CDR3 length: 20 amino acids. The CDR3 DNA follows: TGTGCCAGCAGTTCCATACTTTCCGGGACAGGGGTCCTCAGGAGCTACGAGCAGTACTTC. This gives the protein CASSSILSGTGVLRSYEQYF.

CDR3 nucleotides: TGTGCCAGCAGCCCCCTATACGGCTACACCTTC. Its translation is CASSPLYGYTF. V and J are TRBV7-9 and TRBJ1-2, with D uncertain. Per germline, CDR1 SEHNR and CDR2 FQNEAQ (reference sequence). The V end was cut by 5 bases, the J end by 8 bases, with 9 bases between. This CDR3 is 11 amino acids long.

This chain joins TRBV2 and TRBJ1-5; 11 bases match TRBD1. CDR1 and CDR2 (germline): SNHLY, FYNNEI. The V gene end was trimmed by 8 bases and the J gene end by 6 bases; junction bases not matched to a gene: 6. The CDR3 totals 14 residues. In DNA, the CDR3 is TGTGCCAGCCGGGACAGGGGGGGAATTCAGCCCCAGCATTTT. Amino acid sequence: CASRDRGGIQPQHF.

J is TRBJ1-5 and V is TRBV7-2, with TRBD1 matching over 11 bases. V shed 3 bases, J shed 8 bases, and the junction held 6 bases outside the gene matches. Germline V gene sequence: CDR1 SGHTA, CDR2 FQGNSA. This CDR3 region has 15 residues. The chain's CDR3 is CASSFRRTGGEPQHF. Here the CDR3 DNA reads TGTGCCAGCAGCTTTCGACGGACAGGGGGCGAGCCCCAGCATTTT.

The genes are TRBV11-2 and TRBJ2-1; TRBD2 might be the D (5 bases). The CDR3 sequence is 17 residues long. V gave up 4 bases and J gave up 6 bases, with 22 bases separating them. Germline V gene sequence: CDR1 SGHAT, CDR2 FQNNGV. The CDR3 loop reads CASSSAVRVSRPNEQFF. Written as DNA, the CDR3 is TGTGCCAGCAGCTCCGCGGTGCGGGTGAGCCGCCCCAATGAGCAGTTCTTC. Full variable domain (rest looked up from reference TRBV11-2 and TRBJ2-1): EAGVAQSPRYKIIEKRQSVAFWCNPISGHATLYWYQQILGQGPKLLIQFQNNGVVDDSQLPKDRFSAERLKGVDSTLKIQPAKLEDSAVYLCASSSAVRVSRPNEQFFGPGTRLTVL.

The V gene is TRBV29-1, the J gene TRBJ1-2; D perhaps matches TRBD1 (5 bases). CDR3 size: 14 residues. The germline V and J ends were trimmed by 2 bases and 8 bases, with 18 bases remaining between them. Per germline, CDR1 SQVTM and CDR2 ANQGSEA. CDR3 protein: CSVELVRGLAGYTF. The CDR3 DNA is TGCAGCGTTGAACTGGTACGGGGACTTGCCGGCTACACCTTC.

The chain employs TRBV7-3 and TRBJ2-1, with 7 bases identical to TRBD1. V lost 5 bases, J lost 10 bases, and 17 bases stayed unmatched. Germline-derived CDR1 and CDR2 are SGHTA and FQGTGA. The CDR3 has 16 amino acids. This CDR3 is CASSPRRGPGYREQFF. The CDR3 coding sequence is TGTGCCAGCAGCCCTAGAAGGGGGCCAGGGTATCGAGAGCAGTTCTTC.

The chain employs TRBV6-2 or TRBV6-3 and TRBJ2-5, with 7 bases lining up with TRBD2. J was trimmed by 5 bases and V by 1 base; bases with no gene match: 10. The CDR3 runs 16 residues. Germline lookup yields CDR1 MNHEY and CDR2 SVGEGT. The CDR3: CASSYLGGRHKETQYF. The CDR3 region has the DNA TGTGCCAGCAGTTACTTGGGAGGGCGGCATAAGGAGACCCAGTACTTC.

This chain joins TRBV7-8 and TRBJ1-1, with 7 positions matching TRBD1. The CDR3 is made up of 15 amino acids. Germline CDR1 and CDR2: SGHVS and FQNEAQ. V shed 2 bases and J 3 bases; nucleotides not matched to a gene: 6. CDR3 sequence (DNA): TGTGCCAGCAGCTTATCATCCGGGACAGACACTGAAGCTTTCTTT. This encodes CASSLSSGTDTEAFF.

This clone was seen only once. The rearrangement links TRBV5-1 to TRBJ2-2; the match to TRBD1 covers 9 bases. Germline loops: CDR1 SGHRS, CDR2 YFSETQ. V lost 4 bases, J lost 5 bases, and 3 bases stayed unmatched. This CDR3 has 14 amino acids. CDR3 sequence (DNA): TGCGCCAGCAGCCCGGGACAGGGAACCGGGGAGCTGTTTTTT. Translation gives CASSPGQGTGELFF. Supplemented by reference TRBV5-1 and TRBJ2-2, the full variable domain reads KAGVTQTPRYLIKTRGQQVTLSCSPISGHRSVSWYQQTPGQGLQFLFEYFSETQRNKGNFPGRFSGRQFSNSRSEMNVSTLELGDSALYLCASSPGQGTGELFFGEGSRLTVL.

V is TRBV10-3 and J is TRBJ1-2; tentatively, D is TRBD1 (5 bases). V was shortened by 11 bases and J by 1 base, with 14 bases between the two germline ends. Germline V gene sequence: CDR1 ENHRY, CDR2 SYGVKD. The CDR3 sequence is 13 residues long. CDR3 amino acids: CAARTDINYGYTF. In nucleotides, the CDR3 is TGTGCCGCAAGGACGGACATTAACTATGGCTACACCTTC.

The chain uses TRBV6-2 or TRBV6-3 and TRBJ2-5; D gene ambiguous. The V gene's germline CDR1 is MNHEY and CDR2 SVGEGT. The CDR3 spans 12 residues. V gave up 5 bases and J gave up 4 bases, with 8 bases separating them. CDR3 DNA: TGTGCCAGCAGTCCGCATAGAGAGACCCAGTACTTC. Protein sequence: CASSPHRETQYF.

This chain uses TRBV28 with TRBJ2-2; D is ambiguous. Germline lookup yields CDR1 MDHEN and CDR2 SYDVKM. V was trimmed by 6 bases and J by 8 bases, leaving 16 bases between them. This CDR3 spans 14 amino acids. CDR3 in amino acids: CASSPEFGVGELFF. CDR3 DNA: TGTGCCAGCAGCCCAGAATTCGGAGTGGGGGAGCTGTTTTTT.

The rearrangement joins TRBV9 to TRBJ2-7; a weak D match, TRBD1 (6 bases). From germline, CDR1 is SGDLS and CDR2 YYNGEE. V shed 0 bases and J shed 4 bases, with 20 bases lying between them. The CDR3 spans 17 residues. CDR3 DNA sequence: TGTGCCAGCAGCGTAGAGACAGGCCGAATTGGCGTATACGAGCAGTACTTC. Its protein is CASSVETGRIGVYEQYF.

This clone was seen a few times. The sample has other DNA sequences that encode this CDR3 too. The V call is TRBV19, the J call TRBJ2-7, with D perhaps TRBD2 (5 bases). The germline V gene has CDR1 LNHDA and CDR2 SQIVND (reference sequence). With 3 bases removed from V and 4 bases from J, the gap between germline ends came to 7 bases. The CDR3 loop spans 12 amino acids. The CDR3 here is CASSIRGYEQYF. As DNA, the CDR3 is TGTGCCAGTAGTATCCGAGGGTACGAGCAGTACTTC.

The J gene is TRBJ2-1, the V gene TRBV7-9; TRBD2 matches 15 bases. V trimming: 0 bases; J trimming: 12 bases; junction bases outside the gene matches: 6. CDR1 is SEHNR, CDR2 FQNEAQ, per germline (reference sequence). This CDR3 is 16 amino acids long. CDR3 bases: TGTGCCAGCAGCTTAGCGTCGGGACTAGCGGGAGGCTCGCAGTTCTTC. Protein product: CASSLASGLAGGSQFF.

The rearrangement joins TRBV11-2 to TRBJ2-2, with 9 positions matching TRBD2. The CDR3 is 16 amino acids. V was pared by 3 bases and J by 5 bases, with 7 bases of the junction left unmatched. Germline loops: CDR1 SGHAT, CDR2 FQNNGV. CDR3 DNA: TGTGCCAGCAGCTTCGTAGCGGGAGTGCGTACCGGGGAGCTGTTTTTT. As protein: CASSFVAGVRTGELFF.

The chain uses TRBV7-3 and TRBJ2-7, with 13 bases fitting TRBD2. The J segment lost 1 base and the V segment lost 2 bases, leaving 2 bases of the junction unmatched. The CDR3 extends over 16 amino acids. Germline V gives CDR1 SGHTA, CDR2 FQGTGA. In DNA, the CDR3 is TGTGCCAGCAGCTTATCGGGACTAGCGGGATCCTACGAGCAGTACTTC. Amino acids: CASSLSGLAGSYEQYF.

The chain carries TRBV4-1 and TRBJ1-1, with 8 bases matching TRBD1. Per germline, CDR1 MGHRA and CDR2 YSYEKL. J gave up 3 bases and V 1 base, and 10 bases lay outside the gene matches. The CDR3 spans 17 residues. CDR3 coding DNA: TGCGCCAGCAGCCAAGTTAGGACAGGGAGGGGGCACACTGAAGCTTTCTTT. Amino acids: CASSQVRTGRGHTEAFF.

The chain recombines TRBV5-1 with TRBJ1-1; D ambiguous. V lost 0 bases, J lost 5 bases, and 11 bases lay in between. This CDR3 comprises 14 residues. Germline V gene lookup returns CDR1 SGHRS and CDR2 YFSETQ. This CDR3 is CASSLVHGGTEAFF. Here the CDR3 DNA reads TGCGCCAGCAGCTTGGTCCACGGAGGAACTGAAGCTTTCTTT.

The rearrangement joins TRBV30 to TRBJ1-2; TRBD1 matches 7 bases. CDR3 length equals 13 residues. The germline gives CDR1 GTSNPN, CDR2 SVGIG (reference sequence). J was trimmed by 4 bases and V by 4 bases; bases with no gene match: 6. The CDR3: CAWNGAGGYGYTF. As DNA, the CDR3 is TGTGCCTGGAACGGGGCAGGGGGCTATGGCTACACCTTC. The complete variable domain, with remaining parts taken from reference TRBV30 and TRBJ1-2, reads SQTIHQWPATLVQPVGSPLSLECTVEGTSNPNLYWYRQAAGRGLQLLFYSVGIGQISSEVPQNLSASRPQDRQFILSSKKLLLSDSGFYLCAWNGAGGYGYTFGSGTRLTVV.

The J gene is TRBJ1-2, the V gene TRBV9; 9 bases match TRBD1. Germline CDR1 reads SGDLS; CDR2 reads YYNGEE. The trim removed 0 bases at V and 8 bases at J, leaving 2 bases unmatched. The CDR3 totals 13 residues. Here the CDR3 DNA reads TGTGCCAGCAGCGTAGGACAGGGGGTAGGCTACACCTTC. It yields the protein CASSVGQGVGYTF.